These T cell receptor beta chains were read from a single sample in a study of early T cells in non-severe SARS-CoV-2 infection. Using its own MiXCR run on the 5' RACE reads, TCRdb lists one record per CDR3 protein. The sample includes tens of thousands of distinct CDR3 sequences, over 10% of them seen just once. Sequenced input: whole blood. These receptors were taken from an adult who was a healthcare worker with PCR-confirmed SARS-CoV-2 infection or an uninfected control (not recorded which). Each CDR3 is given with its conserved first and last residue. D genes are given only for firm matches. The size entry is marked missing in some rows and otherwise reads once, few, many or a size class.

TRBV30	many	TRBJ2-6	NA	CAWSRLPSGANVLTF	TGTGCCTGGAGTCGGCTGCCCTCTGGGGCCAACGTCCTGACTTTC
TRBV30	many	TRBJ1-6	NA	CAWSDRTRLSPLHF	TGTGCCTGGAGTGACCGGACAAGATTATCTCCCCTCCACTTT
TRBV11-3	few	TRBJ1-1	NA	CASSYGRNTEAFF	TGTGCCAGCAGCTATGGACGGAACACTGAAGCTTTCTTT
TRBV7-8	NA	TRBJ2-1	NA	CASSLRSGGAYNEQFF	TGTGCCAGCAGCTTAAGATCCGGGGGCGCCTACAATGAGCAGTTCTTC
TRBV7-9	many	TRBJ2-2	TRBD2	CASSLGPGLAYTGELFF	TGTGCCAGCAGCTTAGGTCCGGGACTAGCGTACACCGGGGAGCTGTTTTTT
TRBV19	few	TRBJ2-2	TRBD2	CASSGLFTGELFF	TGTGCCAGTTCGGGACTATTCACCGGGGAGCTGTTTTTT
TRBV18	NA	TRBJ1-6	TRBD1	CASSPRTGNNSPLHF	TGTGCCAGCTCACCGCGGACAGGCAATAATTCACCCCTCCACTTT
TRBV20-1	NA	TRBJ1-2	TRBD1	CSASGQGRSGYTF	TGCAGTGCTAGTGGACAGGGCAGAAGTGGCTACACCTTC
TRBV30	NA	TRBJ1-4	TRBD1	CAWSPGQGAEKLFF	TGTGCCTGGAGTCCGGGACAGGGGGCGGAAAAACTGTTTTTT
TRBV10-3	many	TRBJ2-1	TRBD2	CAISESRASGSYNEQFF	TGTGCCATCAGTGAGTCACGGGCTAGCGGCTCCTACAATGAGCAGTTCTTC
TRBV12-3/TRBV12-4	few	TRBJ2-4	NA	CASSLGQENIQYF	TGTGCCAGCAGTTTAGGGCAAGAAAACATTCAGTACTTC
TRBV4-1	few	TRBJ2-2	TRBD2	CASSQSGGTNTGELFF	TGCGCCAGCAGCCAGAGCGGGGGCACGAACACCGGGGAGCTGTTTTTT
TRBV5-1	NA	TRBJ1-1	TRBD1	CASSFGQGRTEAFF	TGCGCCAGCAGCTTCGGACAGGGTCGTACTGAAGCTTTCTTT
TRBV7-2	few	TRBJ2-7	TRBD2	CASSLGGRANEQYF	TGTGCCAGCAGCTTGGGCGGGAGGGCCAACGAGCAGTACTTC
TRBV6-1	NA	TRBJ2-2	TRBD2	CASSEGSGGVTGELFF	TGTGCCAGCAGTGAGGGTAGCGGGGGTGTAACCGGGGAGCTGTTTTTT
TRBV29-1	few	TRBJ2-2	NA	CSAGLASTGELFF	TGCAGCGCGGGACTGGCTAGCACCGGGGAGCTGTTTTTT
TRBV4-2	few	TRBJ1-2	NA	CASSQDGPGEGYGYTF	TGTGCCAGCAGCCAAGATGGCCCAGGGGAGGGGTATGGCTACACCTTC
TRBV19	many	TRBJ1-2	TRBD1	CASSATGAGGYTF	TGTGCCAGTAGTGCCACAGGGGCGGGAGGCTACACCTTC
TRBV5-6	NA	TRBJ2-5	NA	CASSLAPHQETQYF	TGTGCCAGCAGCTTGGCCCCCCACCAAGAGACCCAGTACTTC
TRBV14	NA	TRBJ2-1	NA	CASSQVNYKQFF	TGTGCCAGCAGCCAAGTGAACTATAAGCAGTTCTTC
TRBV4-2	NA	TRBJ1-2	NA	CASSQDYNPLDGYTF	TGTGCCAGCAGCCAAGATTACAACCCCTTGGATGGCTACACCTTC
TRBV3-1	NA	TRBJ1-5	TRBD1	CASSQAGGGQPQHF	TGTGCCAGCAGCCAAGCAGGGGGCGGTCAGCCCCAGCATTTT
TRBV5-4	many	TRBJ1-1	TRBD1	CASSSGQGNTEAFF	TGTGCCAGCAGTTCGGGACAGGGAAATACTGAAGCTTTCTTT
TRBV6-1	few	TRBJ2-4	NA	CASTDYTKNIQYF	TGTGCCAGCACAGACTACACCAAAAACATTCAGTACTTC
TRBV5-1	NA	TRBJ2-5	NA	CAGSPRQVQETQYF	TGCGCCGGCAGCCCGAGACAAGTTCAAGAGACCCAGTACTTC
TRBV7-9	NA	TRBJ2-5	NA	CASSLDVQETQYF	TGTGCCAGCAGCTTAGACGTACAAGAGACCCAGTACTTC
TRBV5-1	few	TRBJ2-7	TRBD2	CASSLTSGIQSGEQYF	TGCGCCAGCAGCTTGACTAGCGGGATTCAAAGCGGCGAGCAGTACTTC
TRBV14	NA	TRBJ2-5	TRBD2	CASSPAGLVKQETQYF	TGTGCCAGCAGCCCGGCGGGACTAGTAAAACAAGAGACCCAGTACTTC
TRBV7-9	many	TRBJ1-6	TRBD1	CATAREGALNSPLHF	TGTGCCACAGCGAGGGAGGGGGCACTGAATTCACCCCTCCACTTT
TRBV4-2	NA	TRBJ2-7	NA	CASSQDLVGYEQYF	TGTGCCAGCAGCCAAGATCTAGTCGGCTACGAGCAGTACTTC
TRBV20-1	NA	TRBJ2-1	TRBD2	CSARDRRGLAGTNEQFF	TGCAGTGCTAGAGATCGAAGGGGACTAGCGGGAACTAATGAGCAGTTCTTC
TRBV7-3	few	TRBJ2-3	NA	CASSSQEGDTQYF	TGTGCCAGCAGCTCCCAAGAGGGAGATACGCAGTATTTT
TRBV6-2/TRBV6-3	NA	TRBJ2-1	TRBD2	CASRPGLAGVGGHNEQFF	TGTGCCAGCAGACCGGGACTAGCGGGAGTAGGTGGGCACAATGAGCAGTTCTTC
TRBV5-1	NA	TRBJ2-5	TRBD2	CASSNLAGGLETQYF	TGCGCCAGCAGCAACCTAGCGGGGGGGCTGGAGACCCAGTACTTC
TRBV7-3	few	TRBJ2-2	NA	CASGVLSTGELFF	TGTGCCAGCGGCGTTTTGAGCACCGGGGAGCTGTTTTTT
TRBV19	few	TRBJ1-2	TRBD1	CASSTLGGAGYGYTF	TGTGCCAGTAGTACACTAGGGGGCGCCGGCTATGGCTACACCTTC
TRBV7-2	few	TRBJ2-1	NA	CASSLALLYNEQFF	TGTGCCAGCAGCTTAGCTCTTCTATACAATGAGCAGTTCTTC
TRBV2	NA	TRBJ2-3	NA	CASRGRGTDTQYF	TGTGCCAGCAGGGGGCGGGGCACAGATACGCAGTATTTT
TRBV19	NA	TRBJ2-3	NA	CASSIGRLGTDTQYF	TGTGCCAGTAGTATAGGGAGGTTGGGCACAGATACGCAGTATTTT